Listed below are T cell receptor beta chains from one sample, sequenced in a study of cytomegalovirus exposure and HLA in healthy donors. The assay was immunoSEQ multiplex PCR, and TCRdb's table has in-frame clones only and misses some. Counted here are around 300,000 clones, about 87% occurring once; the ten biggest clones make up less than 2.5%. The sequencing sample was made of PBMCs. The receptors were gathered from a woman aged 18-30 years in good health and CMV-seronegative. CDR3s include the opening cysteine and the closing phenylalanine or tryptophan. A D gene is named only where the DNA matches it firmly. Clone size is not always given. Where it is, it says once, few, many or a class for expanded clones.

clone size: NA; D gene: NA; J gene: TRBJ1-4; V gene: TRBV7-9; CDR3 length: 16; CDR3 DNA: TGTGCCAGCAGCTTAGCACAGGGAGCAACTAATGAAAAACTGTTTTTT; CDR3 protein: CASSLAQGATNEKLFF
clone size: NA; D gene: TRBD1; J gene: TRBJ1-5; V gene: TRBV5-1; CDR3 length: 14; CDR3 DNA: TGCGCCAGCAGCTTGACAGGGGTCAATCAGCCCCAGCATTTT; CDR3 protein: CASSLTGVNQPQHF
clone size: NA; D gene: TRBD2; J gene: TRBJ2-3; V gene: TRBV9; CDR3 length: 15; CDR3 DNA: TGTGCCAGCAGCCAACTAGCGGGGGGGCCAGATACGCAGTATTTT; CDR3 protein: CASSQLAGGPDTQYF
clone size: NA; D gene: NA; J gene: TRBJ2-3; V gene: TRBV5-4; CDR3 length: 12; CDR3 DNA: TGTGCCAGCAGCTTTCACACAGATACGCAGTATTTT; CDR3 protein: CASSFHTDTQYF
clone size: NA; D gene: TRBD1; J gene: TRBJ1-1; V gene: TRBV29-1; CDR3 length: 17; CDR3 DNA: TGCAGCGTTGAAGAAGCTCGGACAGGGAAAGGGCACACTGAAGCTTTCTTT; CDR3 protein: CSVEEARTGKGHTEAFF
clone size: once; D gene: NA; J gene: TRBJ1-5; V gene: TRBV28; CDR3 length: 15; CDR3 DNA: TGTGCCAGCACCTTAGGAGGGTTGAGCAATCAGCCCCAGCATTTT; CDR3 protein: CASTLGGLSNQPQHF
clone size: NA; D gene: TRBD2; J gene: TRBJ2-3; V gene: TRBV19; CDR3 length: 16; CDR3 DNA: TGTGCCAGTAGTATCTTAGCGGGGTTTTCCACAGATACGCAGTATTTT; CDR3 protein: CASSILAGFSTDTQYF
clone size: NA; D gene: TRBD2; J gene: TRBJ2-1; V gene: TRBV27; CDR3 length: 16; CDR3 DNA: TGTGCCAGCAGTTTATCTCCTGCGGGGGGCCTTGGTGAGCAGTTCTTC; CDR3 protein: CASSLSPAGGLGEQFF
clone size: NA; D gene: TRBD1; J gene: TRBJ1-2; V gene: TRBV30; CDR3 length: 11; CDR3 DNA: TGTGCCTGCCCAGGGGGCGGTGGCTACACCTTC; CDR3 protein: CACPGGGGYTF
clone size: NA; D gene: NA; J gene: TRBJ1-1; V gene: TRBV7-3; CDR3 length: 14; CDR3 DNA: TGTGCCAGCAGCTTAGGGACATTGAACACTGAAGCTTTCTTT; CDR3 protein: CASSLGTLNTEAFF
clone size: NA; D gene: NA; J gene: TRBJ2-5; V gene: TRBV10-3; CDR3 length: 16; CDR3 DNA: TGTGCCATCAGTGAATCCGATGGCGGCCTCCAAGAGACCCAGTACTTC; CDR3 protein: CAISESDGGLQETQYF
clone size: NA; D gene: NA; J gene: TRBJ2-1; V gene: TRBV4-2; CDR3 length: 19; CDR3 DNA: TGTGCCAGCAGCCAAGTTCAATCCTCTCAGGCGTCGATTTACAATGAGCAGTTCTTC; CDR3 protein: CASSQVQSSQASIYNEQFF
clone size: NA; D gene: NA; J gene: TRBJ2-7; V gene: TRBV20-1; CDR3 length: 11; CDR3 DNA: TGCAGTGCTTCAGGGGCCTACGAGCAGTACTTC; CDR3 protein: CSASGAYEQYF
clone size: NA; D gene: NA; J gene: TRBJ2-5; V gene: TRBV7-2; CDR3 length: 15; CDR3 DNA: TGTGCCAGCAGCTCCCAACTTTCGGAGGGGGAGACCCAGTACTTC; CDR3 protein: CASSSQLSEGETQYF
clone size: NA; D gene: NA; J gene: TRBJ1-2; V gene: TRBV5-1; CDR3 length: 13; CDR3 DNA: TGCGCCAGCAGCTCGGACACGGCCTATGGCTACACCTTC; CDR3 protein: CASSSDTAYGYTF
clone size: once; D gene: NA; J gene: TRBJ2-3; V gene: TRBV5-1; CDR3 length: 17; CDR3 DNA: TGCGCCAGCAGCTTGGAGTTGGCAGGGTACGCCACAGATACGCAGTATTTT; CDR3 protein: CASSLELAGYATDTQYF
clone size: NA; D gene: NA; J gene: TRBJ1-1; V gene: TRBV4-2; CDR3 length: 14; CDR3 DNA: TGTGCCAGCAGCCAAGTCGGGGGGGCTGAAGAAGCTTTCTTT; CDR3 protein: CASSQVGGAEEAFF
clone size: NA; D gene: TRBD1; J gene: TRBJ1-3; V gene: TRBV9; CDR3 length: 16; CDR3 DNA: TGTGCCAGCAGCGTAGAAGGGGGCTCCTCTGGAAACACCATATATTTT; CDR3 protein: CASSVEGGSSGNTIYF
clone size: NA; D gene: NA; J gene: TRBJ1-2; V gene: TRBV4-1; CDR3 length: 16; CDR3 DNA: TGCGCCAGCAGCCAAGCGGTGGCTAGGACAAACTATGGCTACACCTTC; CDR3 protein: CASSQAVARTNYGYTF
clone size: NA; D gene: TRBD1; J gene: TRBJ1-2; V gene: TRBV6-5; CDR3 length: 15; CDR3 DNA: TGTGCCAGGCCGACCCAGGGGGCGCAAATTGATGGCTACACCTTC; CDR3 protein: CARPTQGAQIDGYTF
clone size: NA; D gene: NA; J gene: TRBJ1-2; V gene: TRBV19; CDR3 length: 12; CDR3 DNA: TGTGCCAGTACAGGGTCCAACTATGGCTACACCTTC; CDR3 protein: CASTGSNYGYTF
clone size: NA; D gene: NA; J gene: TRBJ2-7; V gene: TRBV2; CDR3 length: 16; CDR3 DNA: TGTGCCAGCAGTAACCCGGGTCTTAGAGGGATGTACGAGCAGTACTTC; CDR3 protein: CASSNPGLRGMYEQYF
clone size: NA; D gene: NA; J gene: TRBJ2-3; V gene: TRBV9; CDR3 length: 20; CDR3 DNA: TGTGCCAGCAGCGTATTCCCTTTCGGTGGAAGCGACCCTAGCACAGATACGCAGTATTTT; CDR3 protein: CASSVFPFGGSDPSTDTQYF
clone size: NA; D gene: NA; J gene: TRBJ1-1; V gene: TRBV4-1; CDR3 length: 14; CDR3 DNA: TGCGCCAGCAGGCACTCCCTTGCGGACACTGAAGCTTTCTTT; CDR3 protein: CASRHSLADTEAFF
clone size: NA; D gene: NA; J gene: TRBJ2-7; V gene: TRBV14; CDR3 length: 14; CDR3 DNA: TGTGCCAGCAGCCAAGCAGGGGATAACTACGAGCAGTACTTC; CDR3 protein: CASSQAGDNYEQYF
clone size: NA; D gene: TRBD1; J gene: TRBJ2-7; V gene: TRBV7-2; CDR3 length: 14; CDR3 DNA: TGTGCCAGCAGGTACAGGACAGGGACCTACGAGCAGTACTTC; CDR3 protein: CASRYRTGTYEQYF
clone size: once; D gene: NA; J gene: TRBJ1-2; V gene: TRBV5-4; CDR3 length: 17; CDR3 DNA: TGTGCCAGCAGCGCAGACAGGAGGCCCCTTAACCTCTATGGCTACACCTTC; CDR3 protein: CASSADRRPLNLYGYTF
clone size: NA; D gene: NA; J gene: TRBJ2-2; V gene: TRBV9; CDR3 length: 14; CDR3 DNA: TGTGCCAGCAGCGTATATGGAGGGACCGGGGAGCTGTTTTTT; CDR3 protein: CASSVYGGTGELFF
clone size: NA; D gene: TRBD1; J gene: TRBJ2-1; V gene: TRBV9; CDR3 length: 15; CDR3 DNA: TGTGCCAGCAGCGTAGGGACAGGGGGGGACAATGAGCAGTTCTTC; CDR3 protein: CASSVGTGGDNEQFF
clone size: once; D gene: NA; J gene: TRBJ1-2; V gene: TRBV6-1; CDR3 length: 14; CDR3 DNA: TGTGCCAGCAGTCAAAACAGGGATATCAATGGCTACACCTTC; CDR3 protein: CASSQNRDINGYTF
clone size: NA; D gene: TRBD1; J gene: TRBJ1-1; V gene: TRBV7-8; CDR3 length: 15; CDR3 DNA: TGTGCCAGCAGCCCGAGAGGACAGGGAGTTTCTGAAGCTTTCTTT; CDR3 protein: CASSPRGQGVSEAFF
clone size: NA; D gene: NA; J gene: TRBJ1-1; V gene: TRBV15; CDR3 length: 12; CDR3 DNA: TGTGCCACCGGGCAGACGAACACTGAAGCTTTCTTT; CDR3 protein: CATGQTNTEAFF
clone size: NA; D gene: NA; J gene: TRBJ1-4; V gene: TRBV5-4; CDR3 length: 16; CDR3 DNA: TGTGCCAGCAGCTTGTGGCGGGAGGCAACTAATGAAAAACTGTTTTTT; CDR3 protein: CASSLWREATNEKLFF
clone size: NA; D gene: TRBD1; J gene: TRBJ1-3; V gene: TRBV18; CDR3 length: 17; CDR3 DNA: TGTGCCAGCTCACCTGAGGGACAGAGTCTCTCTGGAAACACCATATATTTT; CDR3 protein: CASSPEGQSLSGNTIYF
clone size: NA; D gene: TRBD2; J gene: TRBJ2-1; V gene: TRBV10-1; CDR3 length: 12; CDR3 DNA: TGCGCCAGCAGCCTCGGGGGGGGTGAGCAGTTCTTC; CDR3 protein: CASSLGGGEQFF
clone size: NA; D gene: NA; J gene: TRBJ1-1; V gene: TRBV27; CDR3 length: 14; CDR3 DNA: TGTGCCAGCAGCCTTCAGGGGATCGGCACTGAAGCTTTCTTT; CDR3 protein: CASSLQGIGTEAFF
clone size: NA; D gene: TRBD1; J gene: TRBJ1-2; V gene: TRBV4-1; CDR3 length: 14; CDR3 DNA: TGCGCCAGCAGCCCAGGGACAGGGGGGGATGGCTACACCTTC; CDR3 protein: CASSPGTGGDGYTF
clone size: NA; D gene: NA; J gene: TRBJ1-3; V gene: TRBV19; CDR3 length: 15; CDR3 DNA: TGTGCCAGTAGTGGGCAGGGGTCGATCGGAAACACCATATATTTT; CDR3 protein: CASSGQGSIGNTIYF
clone size: NA; D gene: TRBD1; J gene: TRBJ1-2; V gene: TRBV6-5; CDR3 length: 13; CDR3 DNA: TGTGCCAGCAGTTACGAGGGGGCTGGGGGCTACACCTTC; CDR3 protein: CASSYEGAGGYTF
clone size: NA; D gene: NA; J gene: TRBJ2-5; V gene: TRBV5-6; CDR3 length: 14; CDR3 DNA: TGTGCCAGCAGCGTCGAAACAGGGTGGGAGACCCAGTACTTC; CDR3 protein: CASSVETGWETQYF
clone size: NA; D gene: NA; J gene: TRBJ1-5; V gene: TRBV5-4; CDR3 length: 18; CDR3 DNA: TGTGCCAGCAGCCACCCAACTGACAGGAGTTATAGCAATCAGCCCCAGCATTTT; CDR3 protein: CASSHPTDRSYSNQPQHF
clone size: NA; D gene: NA; J gene: TRBJ2-7; V gene: TRBV7-9; CDR3 length: 13; CDR3 DNA: TGTGCCAGCAGCTTATCAGGTACCTACGAGCAGTACTTC; CDR3 protein: CASSLSGTYEQYF
clone size: NA; D gene: NA; J gene: TRBJ2-7; V gene: TRBV13; CDR3 length: 15; CDR3 DNA: TGTGCCAGCAGCCCGAATCCAGCGGAGACGGACGAGCAGTACTTC; CDR3 protein: CASSPNPAETDEQYF
clone size: NA; D gene: NA; J gene: TRBJ1-5; V gene: TRBV19; CDR3 length: 20; CDR3 DNA: TGTGCCAGTAGTCCCAGTGGGAGGGTCCGACTATCGGGTGGCAATCAGCCCCAGCATTTT; CDR3 protein: CASSPSGRVRLSGGNQPQHF
clone size: NA; D gene: TRBD1; J gene: TRBJ2-4; V gene: TRBV30; CDR3 length: 14; CDR3 DNA: TGTGCCTGGAGCGACGGACAGGGGGTGACCATTCAGTACTTC; CDR3 protein: CAWSDGQGVTIQYF
clone size: once; D gene: TRBD2; J gene: TRBJ2-5; V gene: TRBV6-4; CDR3 length: 15; CDR3 DNA: TGTGCCAGCAGTCCCGGGCGGGGGGGCTCGGAGACCCAGTACTTC; CDR3 protein: CASSPGRGGSETQYF
clone size: once; D gene: NA; J gene: TRBJ2-5; V gene: TRBV21-1; CDR3 length: 15; CDR3 DNA: TGTGCCTCATTACGCTTGGACAGCGACCAAGAGACCCAGTACTTC; CDR3 protein: CASLRLDSDQETQYF
clone size: NA; D gene: NA; J gene: TRBJ2-3; V gene: TRBV18; CDR3 length: 16; CDR3 DNA: TGTGCCAGCTCGCGACAACAGGGGGGGAGCACAGATACGCAGTATTTT; CDR3 protein: CASSRQQGGSTDTQYF
clone size: NA; D gene: NA; J gene: TRBJ1-1; V gene: TRBV21-1; CDR3 length: 13; CDR3 DNA: TGTGCCAGCAGCAAAGGAGGAGGGGCTGAAGCTTTCTTT; CDR3 protein: CASSKGGGAEAFF
clone size: NA; D gene: NA; J gene: TRBJ1-5; V gene: TRBV6-5; CDR3 length: 15; CDR3 DNA: TGTGCCAGCAGTTACAAGGGAGGAAGCGGTCAGCCCCAGCATTTT; CDR3 protein: CASSYKGGSGQPQHF
clone size: NA; D gene: TRBD1; J gene: TRBJ1-2; V gene: TRBV27; CDR3 length: 16; CDR3 DNA: TGTGCCAGCAGTTTAACTTCGGGACAGGTGAACTATGGCTACACCTTC; CDR3 protein: CASSLTSGQVNYGYTF
clone size: NA; D gene: NA; J gene: TRBJ1-5; V gene: TRBV9; CDR3 length: 13; CDR3 DNA: TGTGCCAGCAGCGTAGGAGTGAATCAGCCCCAGCATTTT; CDR3 protein: CASSVGVNQPQHF
clone size: NA; D gene: NA; J gene: TRBJ1-5; V gene: TRBV30; CDR3 length: 17; CDR3 DNA: TGTGCCTGGAGTCACTCACCGGGACATATTAGCAATCAGCCCCAGCATTTT; CDR3 protein: CAWSHSPGHISNQPQHF
clone size: NA; D gene: NA; J gene: TRBJ1-4; V gene: TRBV19; CDR3 length: 14; CDR3 DNA: TGTGCCAGTAGTGCCGACAGGCGGAATGAAAAACTGTTTTTT; CDR3 protein: CASSADRRNEKLFF
clone size: NA; D gene: NA; J gene: TRBJ1-1; V gene: TRBV6-5; CDR3 length: 11; CDR3 DNA: TGTGCCAGCATGAGGTACACTGAAGCTTTCTTT; CDR3 protein: CASMRYTEAFF